One sample yielded the 16 T cell receptor beta chains listed below, sequenced in a study of blood T cell repertoires in COVID-19. Generated by immunoSEQ multiplex PCR, the TCRdb table keeps only in-frame clones and is missing some. The table shows about 170,000 clones, with about 83% occurring only once. The sample comprised peripheral blood. The receptors come from a woman older than 75 with acute or convalescent COVID-19.

J is TRBJ1-6 and V is TRBV6-1; D possibly corresponds to TRBD1 (6 bases). The V and J ends lost 0 bases and 10 bases respectively, with 13 bases between them. The CDR3 covers 15 residues. In germline, CDR1 is MNHNS, CDR2 SASEGT. For the CDR3, the DNA is TGTGCCAGCAGTGAAGCCCGGGGGGGCCGCTCACCCCTCCACTTT. The encoded protein is CASSEARGGRSPLHF.

This rearrangement joins TRBV7-3 to TRBJ2-5; 9 bases match TRBD1. V was clipped by 5 bases and J by 5 bases; unmatched bases: 3. This CDR3 region has 13 residues. Germline-derived CDR1 and CDR2 are SGHTA and FQGTGA. For the CDR3, the DNA is TGTGCCAGCAGCCCAGGGACAGGGGAGACCCAGTACTTC. Encoded protein: CASSPGTGETQYF.

The J gene is TRBJ2-2, the V gene TRBV19; 7 positions match TRBD1. The CDR3 runs to 15 residues. V shed 4 bases, J shed 11 bases, and the junction held 13 bases outside the gene matches. From germline, CDR1 is LNHDA and CDR2 SQIVND (reference sequence). The CDR3 sequence is CASSNRDRVYVELFF. The CDR3, as DNA: TGTGCCAGTAGTAACCGGGACAGAGTGTATGTCGAGCTGTTTTTT.

The rearrangement uses TRBV2 and TRBJ2-7; TRBD2 aligns across 8 bases. The CDR3 spans 19 residues. Germline CDR1 is SNHLY and CDR2 is FYNNEI. V was clipped by 4 bases and J by 5 bases; unmatched bases: 22. The CDR3 is CASSVFMFLNVGTSNEQYF. The CDR3 bases are TGTGCCAGCAGTGTGTTTATGTTCCTCAATGTGGGGACTAGTAACGAGCAGTACTTC.

V usage is TRBV19 and J usage is TRBJ2-3, with D possibly TRBD2 on 5 matching bases. Germline V CDR1 and CDR2: LNHDA, SQIVND (reference sequence). V gave up 7 bases and J gave up 2 bases, with 19 bases separating them. This CDR3 is 16 amino acids long. Here the CDR3 reads CASTAAGQRTTDTQYF. CDR3 DNA sequence: TGTGCCAGTACAGCTGCGGGCCAGCGGACCACAGATACGCAGTATTTT.

This clone was observed a handful of times. The chain joins TRBV5-1 to TRBJ2-1; 7 nucleotides line up with TRBD1. This CDR3 region has 16 residues. Germline V gene data show CDR1 as SGHRS and CDR2 as YFSETQ. V was clipped by 0 bases and J by 8 bases; unmatched bases: 11. The DNA for the CDR3 is TGCGCCAGCAGCTTGGTTCCCAGGGGGACCCTGGATGAGCAGTTCTTC. It specifies CASSLVPRGTLDEQFF. Full variable domain (rest looked up from reference TRBV5-1 and TRBJ2-1): KAGVTQTPRYLIKTRGQQVTLSCSPISGHRSVSWYQQTPGQGLQFLFEYFSETQRNKGNFPGRFSGRQFSNSRSEMNVSTLELGDSALYLCASSLVPRGTLDEQFFGPGTRLTVL.

V gene TRBV4-3 combines with J gene TRBJ2-5; perhaps TRBD2 as D (7 bases). Trimming took 0 bases from V and 5 from J, leaving 19 bases between them. This CDR3 is built from 17 residues. Germline CDR1 reads LGHNA; CDR2 reads YSLEER. The chain's CDR3 is CASSQDTGGGDGETQYF. The CDR3 DNA reads TGCGCCAGCAGCCAAGATACGGGGGGCGGGGACGGGGAGACCCAGTACTTC.

The chain combines TRBV5-4 with TRBJ2-7; tentative D call: TRBD1 (6 bases). The V end lost 3 bases, the J end lost 3 bases, and 16 bases lay between the germline ends. Germline assignment: CDR1 SGHNT and CDR2 YYREEE (reference sequence). The CDR3 totals 15 residues. In DNA, the CDR3 is TGTGCCAGCAGCTCTATCGACAGGAGAGACTACGAGCAGTACTTC. It codes for CASSSIDRRDYEQYF.

The chain combines TRBV9 with TRBJ2-3; D is possibly TRBD1 (6 bases). Germline lookup yields CDR1 SGDLS and CDR2 YYNGEE. The length of the CDR3 is 14 residues. Trimming pared 5 bases from V and 0 bases from J, leaving 10 bases between. CDR3 bases: TGTGCCAGCAGGGCAGGGGAGAGCACAGATACGCAGTATTTT. Translation gives CASRAGESTDTQYF. Full variable domain (remainder filled in from reference TRBV9 and TRBJ2-3): DSGVTQTPKHLITATGQRVTLRCSPRSGDLSVYWYQQSLDQGLQFLIQYYNGEERAKGNILERFSAQQFPDLHSELNLSSLELGDSALYFCASRAGESTDTQYFGPGTRLTVL.

This clone was found a few times. The rearrangement uses TRBV4-3 and TRBJ2-1, with 10 bases matching TRBD2. This CDR3 is built from 15 residues. The J segment lost 6 bases and the V segment lost 2 bases, leaving 4 bases of the junction unmatched. From germline, CDR1 is LGHNA and CDR2 YSLEER. CDR3 protein: CASSQRAGGSNEQFF. The CDR3 DNA is TGCGCCAGCAGCCAAAGAGCGGGAGGGTCCAATGAGCAGTTCTTC.

For the CDR3, the DNA is TGTGCCAGCAGCCCTCAACAGGGAGTACCCTATGGCTACACCTTC. Its protein is CASSPQQGVPYGYTF. The gene calls are TRBV3-1 (or the pseudogene TRBV3-2) and TRBJ1-2, with D possibly TRBD1 on 6 matching bases. The germline V gene encodes CDR1 LGHDT and CDR2 YNNKEL (reference sequence). V dropped 4 bases and J dropped 4 bases, with 16 bases sitting between them. There are 15 residues in the CDR3.

This clone was counted a single time. A read error may account for a junction end that differs from germline. The chain has TRBV4-3 and TRBJ1-1; the D is unclear. The CDR3 has 12 residues. Germline V gene lookup returns CDR1 LGHNA and CDR2 YSLEER. The CDR3 region has the DNA TGCGCCAGCAGCCAAGGTGGAGGGCCCCTCGACTTT. Protein: CASSQGGGPLDF.

V is TRBV14 and J is TRBJ2-1; TRBD2 matches at 7 bases. The length of the CDR3 is 11 residues. With V trimmed by 4 bases and J by 15 bases, 6 bases remained unmatched. Germline V CDR1 and CDR2: SGHDN, FVKESK. DNA of the CDR3: TGTGCCAGCAGCCCCGGACTAGTGTGGTTCTTC. Translating it yields CASSPGLVWFF. Full variable domain (rest looked up from reference TRBV14 and TRBJ2-1): EAGVTQFPSHSVIEKGQTVTLRCDPISGHDNLYWYRRVMGKEIKFLLHFVKESKQDESGMPNNRFLAERTGGTYSTLKVQPAELEDSGVYFCASSPGLVWFFGPGTRLTVL.

This clone was counted only a few times. This chain joins TRBV7-2 and TRBJ2-1, with a weak D call TRBD1 (6 bases). This CDR3 has 13 residues. With 4 bases removed from V and 9 bases from J, the gap between germline ends came to 13 bases. CDR1 is SGHTA and CDR2 is FQGNSA in the germline V gene. For the CDR3, the DNA is TGTGCCAGCAGCTCCACCGTAGGGGGTGAGCAGTTCTTC. Translating gives CASSSTVGGEQFF.

The chain links TRBV7-9 to TRBJ1-1; D unclear. V was trimmed by 5 bases and J by 5 bases, leaving 15 bases between them. CDR3 length: 14 amino acids. The germline gives CDR1 SEHNR, CDR2 FQNEAQ (reference sequence). The CDR3 bases are TGTGCCAGCAGCCGAACGGCGTTGAGGACTGAAGCTTTCTTT. As protein: CASSRTALRTEAFF.

The CDR3 here is CASSLGTSGGETQYF. DNA for the CDR3: TGTGCCAGCAGCTTAGGGACTAGCGGGGGAGAGACCCAGTACTTC. This sequence joins TRBV11-3 and TRBJ2-5, with 13 bases that match TRBD2. Per germline, CDR1 SGHNT and CDR2 YENEEA. The CDR3 is 15 residues long. The V and J ends lost 1 base and 4 bases, in that order; junction bases with no gene match: 0.